This TCR beta chain was documented in a study of shared clonotypes between healthy human individuals. All the donors were Caucasian adults who lived in Nashville, Tennessee. Method: immunoSEQ multiplex PCR; TCRdb's copy keeps in-frame clones and lacks some. The repertoire includes about 490,000 clones, 76% of them detected once, and roughly 13% sits in the top ten. Germline loops: CDR1 SGHVS, CDR2 FQNEAQ. With 2 bases removed from V and 4 bases from J, the gap between germline ends came to 13 bases. This CDR3 contains 15 residues. The material sequenced was PBMCs. The receptor's source is a woman aged 40-49 years in good health. Some clones in this sample may be carry-over from other donors' samples. This chain uses TRBV7-8 with TRBJ2-3; a possible D gene is TRBD1 (5 bases). This chain's CDR3 is CASSLKGPEPDTQYF. The CDR3 coding sequence is TGTGCCAGCAGCTTAAAGGGGCCAGAGCCAGATACGCAGTATTTT.